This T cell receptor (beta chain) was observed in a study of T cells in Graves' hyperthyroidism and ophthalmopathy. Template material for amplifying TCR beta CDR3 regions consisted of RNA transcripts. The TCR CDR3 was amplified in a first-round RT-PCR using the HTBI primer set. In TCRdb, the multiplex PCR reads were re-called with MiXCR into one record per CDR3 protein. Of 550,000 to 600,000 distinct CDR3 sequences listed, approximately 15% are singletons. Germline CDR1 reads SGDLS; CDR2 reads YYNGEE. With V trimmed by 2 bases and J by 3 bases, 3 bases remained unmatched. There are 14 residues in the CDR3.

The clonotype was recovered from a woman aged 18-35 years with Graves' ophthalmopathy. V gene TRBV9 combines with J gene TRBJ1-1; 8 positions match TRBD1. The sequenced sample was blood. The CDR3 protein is CASSVRGRDTEAFF. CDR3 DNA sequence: TGTGCCAGCAGCGTCAGGGGGCGAGACACTGAAGCTTTCTTT.